This TCR beta chain was found in a study of monozygotic twins with inflammatory bowel disease. The germline CDR1 and CDR2 sequences are SGHNT and YYREEE (reference sequence). This CDR3 comprises 16 residues. Each CDR3 protein gets one entry in TCRdb, which reprocessed the 5' RACE reads and gives no DNA. The sample table sets out 330,000 or so distinct CDR3 sequences. The chain uses TRBV5-4 and TRBJ2-7; TCRdb's D call of TRBD2 is untestable without DNA. This sequence was found in a human donor with ulcerative colitis or Crohn's disease, or a healthy co-twin of an affected twin (not recorded which). The material sequenced was blood. The CDR3 loop reads CASSQSDGLAFYEQYF. Based on the CDR3 plus reference TRBV5-4 and TRBJ2-7, the full variable domain is ETGVTQSPTHLIKTRGQQVTLRCSSQSGHNTVSWYQQALGQGPQFIFQYYREEENGRGNFPPRFSGLQFPNYSSELNVNALELDDSALYLCASSQSDGLAFYEQYFGPGTRLTVT.